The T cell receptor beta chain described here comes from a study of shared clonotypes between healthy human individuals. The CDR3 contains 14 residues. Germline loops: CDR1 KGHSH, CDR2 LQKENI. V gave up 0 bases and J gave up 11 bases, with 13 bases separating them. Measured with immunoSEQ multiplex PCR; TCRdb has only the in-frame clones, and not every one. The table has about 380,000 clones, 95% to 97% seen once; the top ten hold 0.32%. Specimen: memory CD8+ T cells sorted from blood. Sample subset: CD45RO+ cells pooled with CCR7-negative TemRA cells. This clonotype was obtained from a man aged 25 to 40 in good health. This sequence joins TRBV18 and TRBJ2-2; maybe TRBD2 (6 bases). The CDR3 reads CASSPPLARTELFF. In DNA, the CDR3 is TGTGCCAGCTCACCACCCCTAGCGCGGACTGAGCTGTTTTTT.